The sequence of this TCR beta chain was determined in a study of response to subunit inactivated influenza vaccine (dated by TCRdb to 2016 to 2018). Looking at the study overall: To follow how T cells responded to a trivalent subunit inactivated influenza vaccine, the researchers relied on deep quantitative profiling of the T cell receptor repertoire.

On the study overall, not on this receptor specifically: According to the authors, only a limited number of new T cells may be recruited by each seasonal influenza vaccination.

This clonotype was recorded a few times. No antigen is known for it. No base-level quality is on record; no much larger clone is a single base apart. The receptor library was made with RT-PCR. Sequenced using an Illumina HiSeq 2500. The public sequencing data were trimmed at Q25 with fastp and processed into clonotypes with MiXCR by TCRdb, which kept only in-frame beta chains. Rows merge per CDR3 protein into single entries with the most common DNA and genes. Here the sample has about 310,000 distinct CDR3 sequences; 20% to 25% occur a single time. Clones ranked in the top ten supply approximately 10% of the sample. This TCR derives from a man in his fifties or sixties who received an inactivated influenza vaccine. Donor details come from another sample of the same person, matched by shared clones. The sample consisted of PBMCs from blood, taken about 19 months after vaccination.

The DNA is TGCAGTGCTAAAGCCGGAGACAGGGGATCTTATGGCTACACCTTC. Its protein product is CSAKAGDRGSYGYTF. The V and J genes are TRBV20-1 and TRBJ1-2; TRBD1 lines up with 8 middle nucleotides. V trim: 4 bases; J trim: 5 bases; unmatched bases: 12. Reading the germline V gene (reference sequence) gives CDR1 DFQATT and CDR2 SNEGSKA. From the cysteine up to the phenylalanine, the CDR3 has a length of 15 residues. Only the CDR3 DNA is retained, 45 bases long and in frame from the first base.